This is a list of T cell receptor beta chains from one sample in a study of blood T cells in healthy people across ages. Each CDR3 protein is one row after TCRdb ran MiXCR on the 5' RACE reads. The data hold 800,000 to 950,000 distinct CDR3 sequences, with 48% observed a single time. The sequencing input was blood. These receptors originate from a man aged 30-40 years in good health. The CDR3 runs from the conserved cysteine through the conserved F or W. Each record gives: J gene, CDR3 length, D gene, V gene, clone size, CDR3 protein, CDR3 DNA. A D gene is named only where the DNA matches it firmly. Expanded clones are given a class, and other clones once, few, many or no size at all.

>TRBJ2-7|13|-|TRBV6-2/TRBV6-3|-
CASKVDGPYEQYF
TGTGCCAGCAAGGTCGACGGCCCCTACGAGCAGTACTTC
>TRBJ2-7|15|-|TRBV11-3|once
CASSLAAQGGHEQYF
TGTGCCAGCAGCTTAGCCGCACAGGGGGGGCACGAGCAGTACTTC
>TRBJ1-4|15|-|TRBV4-1|few
CASSQDKGANEKLFF
TGCGCCAGCAGCCAAGATAAGGGTGCGAATGAAAAACTGTTTTTT
>TRBJ2-2|12|TRBD1|TRBV29-1|few
CSANSGQGELFF
TGCAGCGCTAATAGCGGACAGGGAGAGCTGTTTTTT
>TRBJ2-7|15|TRBD2|TRBV5-6|few
CASSLWAGVFYEQYF
TGTGCCAGCAGCTTGTGGGCGGGGGTATTCTACGAGCAGTACTTC
>TRBJ1-6|14|-|TRBV6-1|few
CASTSSSYNSPLHF
TGTGCCAGCACTTCCAGCTCCTATAATTCACCCCTCCACTTT
>TRBJ2-5|14|-|TRBV12-3/TRBV12-4|once
CASRVGGGKETQYF
TGTGCCAGCAGGGTAGGCGGGGGCAAAGAGACCCAGTACTTC
>TRBJ2-5|15|TRBD1|TRBV4-3|-
CASSRETGNRETQYF
TGCGCCAGCAGCCGAGAGACAGGGAACCGGGAGACCCAGTACTTC
>TRBJ2-2|17|-|TRBV5-1|-
CASSSMQGPLNTGELFF
TGCGCCAGCAGCTCCATGCAGGGTCCCCTCAACACCGGGGAGCTGTTTTTT
>TRBJ2-1|17|TRBD2|TRBV13|few
CASSFGSGGPSYNEQFF
TGTGCCAGCAGCTTCGGTAGCGGGGGCCCCTCCTACAATGAGCAGTTCTTC
>TRBJ2-5|14|-|TRBV6-5|few
CASSYSKGGETQYF
TGTGCCAGCAGTTACTCCAAGGGGGGGGAGACCCAGTACTTC
>TRBJ2-2|15|-|TRBV3-1|once
CASSLIEVNTGELFF
TGTGCCAGCAGCCTAATCGAGGTGAACACCGGGGAGCTGTTTTTT
>TRBJ2-5|13|-|TRBV11-1|few
CASERGSQETQYF
TGTGCCAGCGAGAGGGGGTCCCAAGAGACCCAGTACTTC
>TRBJ2-5|13|TRBD1|TRBV20-1|-
CSASGQGTWTQYF
TGCAGTGCTAGCGGACAGGGGACTTGGACCCAGTACTTC
>TRBJ2-7|13|-|TRBV27|-
CASAALSSYEQYF
TGTGCCAGCGCCGCTCTCAGCTCCTACGAGCAGTACTTC